This TCR beta chain comes out of a study of T-cell reconstitution after alpha-beta-depleted transplantation in children. This clonotype was detected ten times or more. During its preparation, the TCRbeta library received unique molecular identifiers. TCRdb reanalysed the PCR reads using MiXCR and keeps one entry per CDR3 protein. The sample shows 200,000 to 250,000 distinct CDR3 sequences, 12% of them seen only once. The germline V gene has CDR1 SGHDN and CDR2 FVKESK. This CDR3 is 13 amino acids long. The germline V and J ends were trimmed by 4 bases and 7 bases, with 13 bases remaining between them. The clonotype was recovered from a human donor who donated a stem cell graft to a child with acute lymphoblastic leukemia. The sample was PBMCs from the stem cell graft donor, taken from the stem cell graft. The V call is TRBV14, the J call TRBJ1-2, with D perhaps TRBD1 (5 bases). CDR3 residues: CASSPWPGLGYTF. The CDR3 DNA follows: TGTGCCAGCAGCCCCTGGCCAGGGCTTGGCTACACCTTC. Supplemented by reference TRBV14 and TRBJ1-2, the full variable domain reads EAGVTQFPSHSVIEKGQTVTLRCDPISGHDNLYWYRRVMGKEIKFLLHFVKESKQDESGMPNNRFLAERTGGTYSTLKVQPAELEDSGVYFCASSPWPGLGYTFGSGTRLTVV.